The rows below give T cell receptor beta chains drawn from one sample of a study of shared T cell receptors in the human thymus. Measured with immunoSEQ multiplex PCR; TCRdb has only the in-frame clones, and not every one. In the table there are roughly 560,000 clones, around 78% of which are singletons. The data were also submitted as part of a second study, on human thymus T cells.

The sample consisted of thymocytes. The receptors here all came from a boy in the first two years of life with a congenital heart defect. CDR3s include the opening cysteine and the closing phenylalanine or tryptophan.

j_gene: TRBJ2-1; v_gene: TRBV9; CDR3aa: CASRTSFTQVSHNEQFF
j_gene: TRBJ1-4; v_gene: TRBV6-5; CDR3aa: CASSSGGESEKLFF
j_gene: TRBJ2-5; v_gene: TRBV4-2; CDR3aa: CASSQVVDLQGVVETQYF
j_gene: TRBJ1-2; v_gene: TRBV6-1; CDR3aa: CASSRPWGPYGYTF
j_gene: TRBJ2-1; v_gene: TRBV4-1; CDR3aa: CASSQLAGYNEQFF
j_gene: TRBJ2-7; v_gene: TRBV6-1; CDR3aa: CASRSTGQGANEQYF
j_gene: TRBJ1-2; v_gene: TRBV10-2; CDR3aa: CASGRRGGGYTF
j_gene: TRBJ1-2; v_gene: TRBV16; CDR3aa: CASSPGLLYGYTF
j_gene: TRBJ2-6; v_gene: TRBV9; CDR3aa: CASSDEPGQGLGGANVLTF
j_gene: TRBJ1-1; v_gene: TRBV10-3; CDR3aa: CAISSGQVNTEAFF
j_gene: TRBJ1-3; v_gene: TRBV6-5; CDR3aa: CASSQGTRGNTIYF
j_gene: TRBJ2-7; v_gene: TRBV7-6; CDR3aa: CASSHSAETYEQYF
j_gene: TRBJ2-2; v_gene: TRBV15; CDR3aa: CATSRAQRTGKNTGELFF
j_gene: TRBJ2-3; v_gene: TRBV28; CDR3aa: CASGFYGRALADTQYF
j_gene: TRBJ1-2; v_gene: TRBV25-1; CDR3aa: CASSHLWSGYTF
j_gene: TRBJ2-2; v_gene: TRBV7-9; CDR3aa: CASRLANTGELFF
j_gene: TRBJ1-6; v_gene: TRBV6-1; CDR3aa: CASSGQIPNSPLHF